These T cell receptor beta chains were read from a single sample in a study of Graves' ophthalmopathy and Graves' hyperthyroidism. One entry per CDR3 protein, called by TCRdb with MiXCR from the multiplex PCR reads. This table has a few hundred thousand distinct CDR3 sequences, less than 20% appearing once. Sequencing input: peripheral blood. The source of these receptors is a woman younger than 30 with stable Graves' hyperthyroidism. Both conserved end residues are part of each CDR3. D genes are given only for firm matches. Not every row has a clone size; where given, it reads once, few, many or a size class.

TRBV9	many	TRBJ1-6	NA	TGTGCCAGCAGCGTAGGCGCCCAAAATTCACCCCTCCACTTT	CASSVGAQNSPLHF
TRBV5-1	few	TRBJ1-3	NA	TGCGCCAGCAGCTTGGTTGCAGGGAAGGAAGACACCATATATTTT	CASSLVAGKEDTIYF
TRBV2	NA	TRBJ1-1	NA	TGTGCCAGCAGTGAAGAGAAAACGAGGACTGAAGCTTTCTTT	CASSEEKTRTEAFF
TRBV7-3	NA	TRBJ2-7	NA	TGTGCCAGCAGACGAAGGCGTCCCGAGATGAAGAGCTCCTACGAGCAGTACTTC	CASRRRRPEMKSSYEQYF
TRBV6-5	many	TRBJ1-2	NA	TGTGCCAGCAGCGGGGACTATGGCTACACCTTC	CASSGDYGYTF
TRBV6-2/TRBV6-3	many	TRBJ2-7	TRBD1	TGTGCCAGCAGTTCTCACAGAACACAGGGGCACTACGAGCAGTACTTC	CASSSHRTQGHYEQYF
TRBV9	few	TRBJ2-2	TRBD2	TGTGCCAGCAGCGAAAGCGGACTAGCGGGGACGAACACCGGGGAGCTGTTTTTT	CASSESGLAGTNTGELFF
TRBV6-5	many	TRBJ2-5	NA	TGTGCCAGCAGTTACGACCCCCAACAGGGTTTGGAGACCCAGTACTTC	CASSYDPQQGLETQYF
TRBV6-2/TRBV6-3	many	TRBJ1-2	NA	TGTGCCAGCAGTTCACAGGTCTATGGCTACACCTTC	CASSSQVYGYTF
TRBV11-1	many	TRBJ1-1	TRBD1	TGTGCCAGCAGTCCCGGACAGGGGTGGAAGAACACTGAAGCTTTCTTT	CASSPGQGWKNTEAFF
TRBV24-1	many	TRBJ2-2	TRBD1	TGTGCCACCAGTATAACAGGGGGAAGGGAGCTGTTTTTT	CATSITGGRELFF
TRBV19	many	TRBJ1-1	NA	TGTGCCAGTGGGGACACTTACACTGAAGCTTTCTTT	CASGDTYTEAFF
TRBV28	many	TRBJ1-2	TRBD1	TGTGCCAGCACCTTACAGGGGGCGTCGGGCTACACCTTC	CASTLQGASGYTF
TRBV18	few	TRBJ1-6	NA	TGTGCCAGCTCACCACTGGATTTGGGCACATCAACTTCTCCCCTCCACTTT	CASSPLDLGTSTSPLHF
TRBV11-2	few	TRBJ2-7	NA	TGTGCCAGCAGCTTCGTCGTCCGAAACGAGCAGTACTTC	CASSFVVRNEQYF